These 9 T cell receptor beta chains were all obtained from the same sample, sequenced in a study of blood T cell repertoires in COVID-19. Assay: immunoSEQ multiplex PCR; the TCRdb copy retains only in-frame clones and omits some. This sample carries about 330,000 clones, under 95% of them seen once, and the ten largest clones take approximately 17%. Sequencing was carried out using PBMCs or T cells enriched from blood (not recorded which). These receptors all come from a woman under 40 who had recovered from COVID-19.

V is TRBV19 and J is TRBJ1-4; D remains ambiguous. Germline assignment: CDR1 LNHDA and CDR2 SQIVND (reference sequence). Deletions cut 11 bases from V and 4 bases from J, with 17 bases between. CDR3 length: 14 residues. CDR3 DNA: TGTGCCTCAAGTGGGTTAGCCGATAATGAAAAACTGTTTTTT. The encoded protein is CASSGLADNEKLFF.

V is TRBV24-1 and J is TRBJ2-5; D possibly corresponds to TRBD1 (7 bases). The germline CDR1 and CDR2 sequences are KGHDR and SFDVKD. The CDR3 has 13 amino acids. Trimming took off 2 bases at V and 5 bases at J, with 8 bases between the two ends. This CDR3 is CATSDSGGETQYF. Written as DNA, the CDR3 is TGTGCCACCAGTGATTCAGGGGGGGAGACCCAGTACTTC.

The chain carries TRBV5-1 and TRBJ1-3; no reliable D call. Germline loops: CDR1 SGHRS, CDR2 YFSETQ. The V end was cut by 3 bases, the J end by 2 bases, with 15 bases between. This CDR3 spans 16 amino acids. CDR3 loop: CASSSPEDSPGNTIYF. Here the CDR3 DNA reads TGCGCCAGCAGCTCCCCGGAAGACTCGCCTGGAAACACCATATATTTT.

This chain uses TRBV7-2 with TRBJ1-6; 8 bases align to TRBD1. This CDR3 region has 16 residues. Germline lookup yields CDR1 SGHTA and CDR2 FQGNSA. Unmatched junction bases numbered 7, after V lost 1 base and J lost 8 bases. DNA for the CDR3: TGTGCCAGCAGCTTAGTTGCACAGGGGGGAGATTCACCCCTCCACTTT. Its translation is CASSLVAQGGDSPLHF.

V gene TRBV27 combines with J gene TRBJ1-6; D possibly corresponds to TRBD1 (6 bases). The CDR3 is 17 amino acids. Germline V gene lookup returns CDR1 MNHEY and CDR2 SMNVEV (reference sequence). Trimming took off 5 bases at V and 10 bases at J, with 24 bases between the two ends. This chain's CDR3 is CASSRIQDGTSNSPLHF. CDR3 bases: TGTGCCAGCAGTCGAATCCAGGATGGGACATCCAACTCACCCCTCCACTTT.

The CDR3 reads CASSPETGGGTEAFF. CDR3 coding DNA: TGTGCCAGCAGCCCCGAGACAGGGGGAGGGACTGAAGCTTTCTTT. This chain links TRBV7-2 with TRBJ1-1, with 9 bases identical to TRBD1. Germline CDR1 is SGHTA and CDR2 is FQGNSA. The CDR3 has 15 amino acids. The trim removed 5 bases at V and 5 bases at J, leaving 9 bases unmatched.

V gene TRBV18 combines with J gene TRBJ1-6, with D maybe TRBD1 (6 bases). In germline, CDR1 is KGHSH, CDR2 LQKENI. The V gene lost 3 bases and the J gene lost 5 bases, with 8 bases spanning the gap. CDR3 length equals 14 residues. The CDR3 region is CASSPGQNNSPLHF. As DNA, the CDR3 is TGTGCCAGCTCACCTGGACAGAATAATTCACCCCTCCACTTT.

The chain couples TRBV19 to TRBJ2-2; 7 nucleotides match TRBD2. V shed 4 bases, J shed 2 bases, and the junction held 4 bases outside the gene matches. Germline V gene lookup returns CDR1 LNHDA and CDR2 SQIVND (reference sequence). This CDR3 spans 15 amino acids. The CDR3 spells CASSRLADNTGELFF. The CDR3 DNA is TGTGCCAGTAGTAGGCTAGCGGACAACACCGGGGAGCTGTTTTTT.

The chain has TRBV5-1 and TRBJ1-1, with D unresolved. The ends were cut back, 4 bases at V and 4 bases at J, with 17 bases in the middle. The CDR3 runs 15 residues. CDR1 and CDR2 (germline): SGHRS, YFSETQ. CDR3 nucleotide sequence: TGCGCCAGCAGCACGGGAAGGCAGCCGGGCACTGAAGCTTTCTTT. It codes for CASSTGRQPGTEAFF.